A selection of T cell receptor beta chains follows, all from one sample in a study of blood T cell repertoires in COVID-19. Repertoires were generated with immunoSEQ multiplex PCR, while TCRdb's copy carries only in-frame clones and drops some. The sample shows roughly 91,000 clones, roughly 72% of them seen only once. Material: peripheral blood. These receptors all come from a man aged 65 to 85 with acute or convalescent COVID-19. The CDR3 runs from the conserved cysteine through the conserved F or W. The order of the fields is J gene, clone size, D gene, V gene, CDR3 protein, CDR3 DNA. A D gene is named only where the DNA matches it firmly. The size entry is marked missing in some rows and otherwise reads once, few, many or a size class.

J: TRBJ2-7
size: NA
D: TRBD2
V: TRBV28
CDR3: CASSGAGLAGNYEQYF
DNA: TGTGCCAGCAGTGGCGCGGGACTAGCGGGGAACTACGAGCAGTACTTC

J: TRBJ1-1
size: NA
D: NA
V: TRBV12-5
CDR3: CASGPRGTMNTEAFF
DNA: TGTGCTAGTGGTCCTCGAGGAACCATGAACACTGAAGCTTTCTTT

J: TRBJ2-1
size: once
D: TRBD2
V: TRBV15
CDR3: CATSRVLAGGNNEQFF
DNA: TGTGCCACCAGCAGAGTTCTAGCGGGAGGAAACAATGAGCAGTTCTTC

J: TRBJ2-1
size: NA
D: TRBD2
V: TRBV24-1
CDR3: CATSDRLAGLDEQFF
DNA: TGTGCCACCAGTGACCGACTAGCGGGCTTGGATGAGCAGTTCTTC

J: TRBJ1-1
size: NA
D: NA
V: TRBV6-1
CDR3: CASSEQPITVNTEAFF
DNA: TGTGCCAGCAGTGAACAGCCGATTACAGTGAACACTGAAGCTTTCTTT

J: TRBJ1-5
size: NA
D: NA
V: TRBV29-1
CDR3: CSVVYRRVPGDQPQHF
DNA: TGCAGCGTTGTGTATCGCAGGGTACCAGGCGATCAGCCCCAGCATTTT

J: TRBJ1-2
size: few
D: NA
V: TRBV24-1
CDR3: CATSNSDLTSYGYTF
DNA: TGTGCCACCAGTAATTCAGATCTTACCTCCTATGGCTACACCTTC

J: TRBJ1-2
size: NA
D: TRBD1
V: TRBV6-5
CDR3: CASKPPGQGNYGYTF
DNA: TGTGCCAGCAAACCTCCGGGACAGGGAAACTATGGCTACACCTTC

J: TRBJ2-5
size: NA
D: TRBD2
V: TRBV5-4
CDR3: CASSLSGGGRQETQYF
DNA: TGTGCCAGCAGCTTGTCTGGCGGGGGGAGACAAGAGACCCAGTACTTC

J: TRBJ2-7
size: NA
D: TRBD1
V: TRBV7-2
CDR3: CASSYFGTGGNEQYF
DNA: TGTGCCAGCAGCTATTTTGGGACAGGGGGGAACGAGCAGTACTTC

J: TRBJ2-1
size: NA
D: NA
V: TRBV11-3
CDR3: CASSFGGAQFF
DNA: TGTGCCAGCAGCTTCGGAGGGGCGCAGTTCTTC

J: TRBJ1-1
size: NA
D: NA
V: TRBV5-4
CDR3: CASSSRGPNTEAFF
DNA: TGTGCCAGCAGCTCCCGCGGTCCGAACACTGAAGCTTTCTTT

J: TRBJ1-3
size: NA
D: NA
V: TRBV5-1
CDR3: CASSLDGVSGNTIYF
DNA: TGCGCCAGCAGCTTGGACGGGGTCTCTGGAAACACCATATATTTT

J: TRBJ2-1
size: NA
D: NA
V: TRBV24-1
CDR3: CATSDLSAAGDNEQFF
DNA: TGTGCCACCAGTGATTTGTCGGCGGCCGGAGACAATGAGCAGTTCTTC

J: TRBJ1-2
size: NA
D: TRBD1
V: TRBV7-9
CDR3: CASSLQGAGSNGYTF
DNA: TGTGCCAGCAGCTTACAGGGGGCGGGCAGCAATGGCTACACCTTC

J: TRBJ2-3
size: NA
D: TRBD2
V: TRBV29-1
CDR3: CSVAGGFSTVRDTQYF
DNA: TGCAGCGTTGCGGGAGGGTTCTCTACCGTAAGAGATACGCAGTATTTT

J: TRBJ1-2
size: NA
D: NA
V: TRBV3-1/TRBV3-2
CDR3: CASSQGQTDLTYGYTF
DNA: TGTGCCAGCAGCCAAGGCCAGACAGATTTAACCTATGGCTACACCTTC

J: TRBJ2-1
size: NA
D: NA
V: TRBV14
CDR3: CASSGRARGEQFF
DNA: TGTGCCAGCAGCGGCCGCGCCCGCGGTGAGCAGTTCTTC

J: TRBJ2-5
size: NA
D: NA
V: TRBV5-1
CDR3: CASRQGETQYF
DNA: TGCGCCAGCCGCCAGGGGGAGACCCAGTACTTC

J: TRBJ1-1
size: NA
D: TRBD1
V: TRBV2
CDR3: CASSLGGGFTEAFF
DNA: TGTGCCAGCAGCCTCGGAGGGGGCTTTACTGAAGCTTTCTTT

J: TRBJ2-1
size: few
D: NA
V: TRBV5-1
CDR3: CASSFWPGTHNEQFF
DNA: TGCGCCAGCAGCTTTTGGCCGGGGACACACAATGAGCAGTTCTTC

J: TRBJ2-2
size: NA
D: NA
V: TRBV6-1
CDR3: CASSAPTGIKASNTGELFF
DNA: TGTGCCAGCAGTGCTCCAACCGGGATTAAGGCGTCGAACACCGGGGAGCTGTTTTTT

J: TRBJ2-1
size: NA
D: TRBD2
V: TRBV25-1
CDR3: CASSGIRSGGVQFF
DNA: TGTGCCAGCAGTGGAATTCGGAGCGGGGGGGTTCAGTTCTTC

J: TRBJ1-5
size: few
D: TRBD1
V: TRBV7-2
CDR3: CASSRDSGSNQPQHF
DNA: TGTGCCAGCAGCCGGGACAGTGGGAGCAATCAGCCCCAGCATTTT

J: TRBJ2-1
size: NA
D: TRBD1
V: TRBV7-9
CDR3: CASSPQVQGAKEQFF
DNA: TGTGCCAGCAGCCCGCAAGTCCAGGGGGCAAAGGAGCAGTTCTTC

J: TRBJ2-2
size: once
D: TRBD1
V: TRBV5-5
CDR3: CASSFGTGATGELFF
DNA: TGTGCCAGCAGCTTCGGGACAGGGGCGACCGGGGAGCTGTTTTTT